This T cell receptor beta chain emerged from a study of blood T cell repertoires in COVID-19. The CDR3 has 16 residues. The V end was cut by 6 bases, the J end by 5 bases, with 22 bases between. Germline CDR1 is SNHLY and CDR2 is FYNNEI. Per the original data handling: Researchers report that nucleated cell counts were estimated from reference gene primer amplification. Only in-frame clones appear in the TCRdb table, and some are missing; sequencing was by immunoSEQ multiplex PCR. From that table come the V and J calls and clone size; the DNA was used to work out D and trimming. The sample shows some 150,000 clones, around four fifths of them seen only once. Individuals drawn from 24 US areas were about 18 to 89 years old.

This receptor was obtained from a woman aged 50 to 60 in a cohort exposed to, infected with or recovered from COVID-19 (not recorded which). Material for sequencing was PBMCs or T cells enriched from blood (not recorded which). V gene TRBV2 combines with J gene TRBJ2-5, with a tentative D call TRBD1 (6 bases). The CDR3 DNA follows: TGTGCCAGCAGACCCCTAACAGGGTACGAAGGGGAGACCCAGTACTTC. Translating gives CASRPLTGYEGETQYF. The full variable domain, its missing parts supplied by reference TRBV2 and TRBJ2-5, is EPEVTQTPSHQVTQMGQEVILRCVPISNHLYFYWYRQILGQKVEFLVSFYNNEISEKSEIFDDQFSVERPDGSNFTLKIRSTKLEDSAMYFCASRPLTGYEGETQYFGPGTRLLVL.